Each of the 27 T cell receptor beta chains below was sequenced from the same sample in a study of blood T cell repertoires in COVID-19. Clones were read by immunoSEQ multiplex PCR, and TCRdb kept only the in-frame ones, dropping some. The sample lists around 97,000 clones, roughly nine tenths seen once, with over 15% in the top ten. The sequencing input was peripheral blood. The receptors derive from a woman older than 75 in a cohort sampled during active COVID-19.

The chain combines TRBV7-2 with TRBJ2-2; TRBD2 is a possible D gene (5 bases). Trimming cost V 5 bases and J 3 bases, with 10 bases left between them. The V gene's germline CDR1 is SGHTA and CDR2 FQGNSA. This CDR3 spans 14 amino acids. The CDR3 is CASSLLGDTGELFF. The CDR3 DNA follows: TGTGCCAGCAGCCTACTAGGAGACACCGGGGAGCTGTTTTTT. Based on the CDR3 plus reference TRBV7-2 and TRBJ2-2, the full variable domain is GAGVSQSPSNKVTEKGKDVELRCDPISGHTALYWYRQSLGQGLEFLIYFQGNSAPDKSGLPSDRFSAERTGGSVSTLTIQRTQQEDSAVYLCASSLLGDTGELFFGEGSRLTVL.

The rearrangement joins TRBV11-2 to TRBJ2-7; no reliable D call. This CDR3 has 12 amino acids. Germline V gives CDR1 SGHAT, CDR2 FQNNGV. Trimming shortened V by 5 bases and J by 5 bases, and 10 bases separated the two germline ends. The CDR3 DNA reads TGTGCCAGCAGCCCCCGACTGGACGAGCAGTACTTC. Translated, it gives CASSPRLDEQYF.

The CDR3: CASSRSGGPYEQYF. CDR3 bases: TGTGCCAGTAGTAGGAGCGGGGGCCCCTACGAGCAGTACTTC. This sequence joins TRBV19 and TRBJ2-7; 8 bases align to TRBD2. J was trimmed by 2 bases and V by 4 bases; bases with no gene match: 4. Looked up from germline, CDR1 is LNHDA and CDR2 is SQIVND (reference sequence). The CDR3 spans 14 residues.

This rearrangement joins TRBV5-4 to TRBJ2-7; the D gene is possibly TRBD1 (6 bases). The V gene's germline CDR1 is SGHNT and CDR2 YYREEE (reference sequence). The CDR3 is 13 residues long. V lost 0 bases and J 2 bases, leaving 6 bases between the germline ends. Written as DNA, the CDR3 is TGTGCCAGCAGCTTGGAGGGGGCCTACGAGCAGTACTTC. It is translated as CASSLEGAYEQYF.

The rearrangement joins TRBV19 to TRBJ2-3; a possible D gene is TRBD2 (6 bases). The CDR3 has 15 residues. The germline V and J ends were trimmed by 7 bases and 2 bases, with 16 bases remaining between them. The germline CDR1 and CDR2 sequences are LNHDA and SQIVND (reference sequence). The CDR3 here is CASTQQTSVTDTQYF. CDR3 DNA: TGTGCCAGTACCCAACAGACTAGTGTCACAGATACGCAGTATTTT. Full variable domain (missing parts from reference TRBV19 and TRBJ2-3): DGGITQSPKYLFRKEGQNVTLSCEQNLNHDAMYWYRQDPGQGLRLIYYSQIVNDFQKGDIAEGYSVSREKKESFPLTVTSAQKNPTAFYLCASTQQTSVTDTQYFGPGTRLTVL.

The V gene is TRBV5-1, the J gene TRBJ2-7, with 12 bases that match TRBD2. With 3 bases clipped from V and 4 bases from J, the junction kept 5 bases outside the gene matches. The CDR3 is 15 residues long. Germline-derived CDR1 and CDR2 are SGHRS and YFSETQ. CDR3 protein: CASSWTSGAPYEQYF. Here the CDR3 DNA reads TGCGCCAGCAGCTGGACTAGCGGGGCACCTTACGAGCAGTACTTC.

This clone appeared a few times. For the CDR3, the DNA is TGCGCCAGCAGCCTCGGGACAGGGGAAAGCTCCTATAATTCACCCCTCCACTTT. As protein: CASSLGTGESSYNSPLHF. The chain uses TRBV4-1 and TRBJ1-6; TRBD1 aligns across 10 bases. Germline V gene data show CDR1 as MGHRA and CDR2 as YSYEKL. The ends lost 4 bases at V and 0 bases at J; junction bases unmatched: 6. This CDR3 is built from 18 residues.

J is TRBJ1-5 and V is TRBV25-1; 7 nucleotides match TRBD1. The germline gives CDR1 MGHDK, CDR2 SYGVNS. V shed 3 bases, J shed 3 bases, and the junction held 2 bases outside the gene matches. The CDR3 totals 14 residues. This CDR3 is CASSETGYNQPQHF. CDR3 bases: TGTGCCAGCAGTGAGACAGGGTACAATCAGCCCCAGCATTTT.

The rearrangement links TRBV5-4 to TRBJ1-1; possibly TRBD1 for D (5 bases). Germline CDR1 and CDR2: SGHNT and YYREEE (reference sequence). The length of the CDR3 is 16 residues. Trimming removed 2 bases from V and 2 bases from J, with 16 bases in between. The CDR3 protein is CASSFRSGSSNTEAFF. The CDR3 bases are TGTGCCAGCAGCTTCAGGTCAGGGTCGAGTAACACTGAAGCTTTCTTT.

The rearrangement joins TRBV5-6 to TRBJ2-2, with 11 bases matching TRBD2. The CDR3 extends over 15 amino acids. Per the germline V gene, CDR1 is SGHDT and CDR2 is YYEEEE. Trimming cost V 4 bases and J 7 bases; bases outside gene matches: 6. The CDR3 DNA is TGTGCCAGCAGCCTTAGCGGGGGGGCCGTCGGGGAGCTGTTTTTT. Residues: CASSLSGGAVGELFF.

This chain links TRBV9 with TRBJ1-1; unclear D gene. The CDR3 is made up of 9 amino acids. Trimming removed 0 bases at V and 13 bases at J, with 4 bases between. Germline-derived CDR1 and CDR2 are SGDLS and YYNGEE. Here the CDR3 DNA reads TGTGCCAGCAGCGTAGATCTTTTCTTT. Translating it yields CASSVDLFF.

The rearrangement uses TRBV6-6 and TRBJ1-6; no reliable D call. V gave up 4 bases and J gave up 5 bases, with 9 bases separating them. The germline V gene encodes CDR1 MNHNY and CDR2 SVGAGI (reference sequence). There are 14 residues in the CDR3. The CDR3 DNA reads TGTGCCAGCAGTTCCCCCTTTAATAATTCACCCCTCCACTTT. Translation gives CASSSPFNNSPLHF.

The CDR3 DNA reads TGTGCCAGCAGCCAAGAACGTGCGGCCCAGTACTTC. Translated, it gives CASSQERAAQYF. The chain is built from TRBV14 and TRBJ2-5, with D unresolved. V was pared by 0 bases and J by 9 bases, with 8 bases between. The CDR3 runs 12 residues. CDR1 and CDR2 from the germline V gene are SGHDN and FVKESK. Based on the CDR3 plus reference TRBV14 and TRBJ2-5, the full variable domain is EAGVTQFPSHSVIEKGQTVTLRCDPISGHDNLYWYRRVMGKEIKFLLHFVKESKQDESGMPNNRFLAERTGGTYSTLKVQPAELEDSGVYFCASSQERAAQYFGPGTRLLVL.

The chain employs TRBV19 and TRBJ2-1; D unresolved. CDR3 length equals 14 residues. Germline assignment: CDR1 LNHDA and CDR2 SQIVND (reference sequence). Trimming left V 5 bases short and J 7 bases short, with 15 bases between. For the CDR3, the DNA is TGTGCCAGTAGTGGATTCCCCGGCGGTAATGAGCAGTTCTTC. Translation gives CASSGFPGGNEQFF.

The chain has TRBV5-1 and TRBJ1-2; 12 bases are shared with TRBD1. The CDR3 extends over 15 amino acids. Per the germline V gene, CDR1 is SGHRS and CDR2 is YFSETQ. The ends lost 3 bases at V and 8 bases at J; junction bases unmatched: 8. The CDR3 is CASSSEPGTGGGYTF. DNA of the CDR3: TGCGCCAGCAGCTCAGAACCCGGGACAGGGGGCGGCTACACCTTC.

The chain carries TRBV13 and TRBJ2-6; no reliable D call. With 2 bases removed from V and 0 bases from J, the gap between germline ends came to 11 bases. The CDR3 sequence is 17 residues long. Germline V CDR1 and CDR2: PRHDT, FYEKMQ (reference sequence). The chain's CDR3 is CASSLLQLTSGANVLTF. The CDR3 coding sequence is TGTGCCAGCAGCTTATTACAGTTAACCTCTGGGGCCAACGTCCTGACTTTC.

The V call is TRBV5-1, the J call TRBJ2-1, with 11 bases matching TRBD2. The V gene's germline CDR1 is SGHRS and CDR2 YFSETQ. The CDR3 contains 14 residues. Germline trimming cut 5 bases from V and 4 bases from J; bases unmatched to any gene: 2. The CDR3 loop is CASRLAGDYNEQFF. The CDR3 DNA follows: TGCGCCAGCAGACTAGCGGGGGATTACAATGAGCAGTTCTTC.

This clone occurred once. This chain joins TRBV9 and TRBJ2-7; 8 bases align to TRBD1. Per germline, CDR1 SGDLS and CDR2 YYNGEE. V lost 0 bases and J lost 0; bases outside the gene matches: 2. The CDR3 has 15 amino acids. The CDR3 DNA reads TGTGCCAGCAGCGTAGCGACAGGGGACTCCTACGAGCAGTACTTC. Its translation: CASSVATGDSYEQYF.

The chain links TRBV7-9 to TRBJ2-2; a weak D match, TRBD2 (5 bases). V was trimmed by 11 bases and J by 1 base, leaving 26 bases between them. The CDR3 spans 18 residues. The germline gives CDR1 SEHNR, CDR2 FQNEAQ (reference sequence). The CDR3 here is CALVGRRAKSGNTGELFF. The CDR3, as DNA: TGTGCCTTAGTAGGGAGACGTGCCAAGAGCGGGAACACCGGGGAGCTGTTTTTT.

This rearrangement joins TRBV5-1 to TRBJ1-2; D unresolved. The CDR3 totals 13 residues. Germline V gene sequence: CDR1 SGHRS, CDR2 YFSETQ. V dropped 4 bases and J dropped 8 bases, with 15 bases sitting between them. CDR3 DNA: TGCGCCAGCAGCGAGTCCGGGGTTTACGGCTACACCTTC. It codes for CASSESGVYGYTF.

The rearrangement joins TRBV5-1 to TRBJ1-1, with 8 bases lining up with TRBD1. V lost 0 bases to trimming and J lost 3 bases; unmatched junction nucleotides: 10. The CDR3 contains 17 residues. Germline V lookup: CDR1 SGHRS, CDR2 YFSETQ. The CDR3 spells CASSLEGAGGKDTEAFF. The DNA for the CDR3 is TGCGCCAGCAGCTTGGAGGGGGCAGGGGGCAAGGACACTGAAGCTTTCTTT.

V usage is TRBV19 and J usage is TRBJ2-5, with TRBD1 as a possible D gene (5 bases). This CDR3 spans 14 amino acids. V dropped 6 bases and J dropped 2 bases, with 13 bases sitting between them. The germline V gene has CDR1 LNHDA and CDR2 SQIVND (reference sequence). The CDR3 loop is CASRRDRWQETQYF. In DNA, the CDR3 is TGTGCCAGTAGGCGTGACAGATGGCAAGAGACCCAGTACTTC.

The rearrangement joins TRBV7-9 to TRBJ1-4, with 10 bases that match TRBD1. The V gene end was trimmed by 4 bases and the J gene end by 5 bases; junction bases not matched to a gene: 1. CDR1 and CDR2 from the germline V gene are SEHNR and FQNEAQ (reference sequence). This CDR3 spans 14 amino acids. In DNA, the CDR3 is TGTGCCAGCAGCTCGGGACAGGGGAATGAAAAACTGTTTTTT. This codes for CASSSGQGNEKLFF.

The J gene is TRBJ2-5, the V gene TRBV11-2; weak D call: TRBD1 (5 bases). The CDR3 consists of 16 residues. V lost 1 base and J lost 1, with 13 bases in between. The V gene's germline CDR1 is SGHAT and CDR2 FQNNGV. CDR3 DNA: TGTGCCAGCAGCTTAGTCTCCCACAGGAGCCAAGAGACCCAGTACTTC. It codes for CASSLVSHRSQETQYF.

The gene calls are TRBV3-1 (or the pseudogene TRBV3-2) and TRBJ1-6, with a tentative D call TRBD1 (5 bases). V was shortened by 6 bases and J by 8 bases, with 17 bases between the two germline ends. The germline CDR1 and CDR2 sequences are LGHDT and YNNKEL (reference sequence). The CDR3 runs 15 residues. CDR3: CASSLTDSKDSPLHF. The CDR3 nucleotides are TGTGCCAGCAGTCTGACAGACTCAAAGGATTCACCCCTCCACTTT.

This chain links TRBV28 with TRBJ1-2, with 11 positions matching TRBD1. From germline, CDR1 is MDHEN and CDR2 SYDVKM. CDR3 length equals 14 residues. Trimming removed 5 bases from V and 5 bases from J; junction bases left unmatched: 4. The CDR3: CASSKGQGGYGYTF. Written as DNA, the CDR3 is TGTGCCAGCAGTAAGGGACAGGGGGGTTATGGCTACACCTTC.

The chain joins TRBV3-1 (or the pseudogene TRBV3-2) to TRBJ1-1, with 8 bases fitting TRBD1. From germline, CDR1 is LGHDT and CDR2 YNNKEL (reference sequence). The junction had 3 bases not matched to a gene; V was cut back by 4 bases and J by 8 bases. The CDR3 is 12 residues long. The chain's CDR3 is CASSPTGEEAFF. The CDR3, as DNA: TGTGCCAGCAGCCCGACAGGGGAGGAAGCTTTCTTT.